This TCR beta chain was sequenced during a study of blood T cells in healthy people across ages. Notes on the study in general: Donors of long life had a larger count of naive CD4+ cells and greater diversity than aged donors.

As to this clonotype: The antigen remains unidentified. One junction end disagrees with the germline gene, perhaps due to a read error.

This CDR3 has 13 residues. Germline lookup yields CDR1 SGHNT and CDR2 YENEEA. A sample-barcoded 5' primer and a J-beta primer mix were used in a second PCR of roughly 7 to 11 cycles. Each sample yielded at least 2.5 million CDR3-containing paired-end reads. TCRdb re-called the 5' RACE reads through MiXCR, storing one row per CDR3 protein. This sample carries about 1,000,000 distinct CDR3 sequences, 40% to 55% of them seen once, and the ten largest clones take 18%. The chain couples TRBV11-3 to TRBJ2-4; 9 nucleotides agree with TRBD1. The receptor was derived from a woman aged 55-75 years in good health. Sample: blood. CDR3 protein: CACSLGTGNIQYF. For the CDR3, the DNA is TGTGCCTGCAGCTTAGGGACAGGGAACATTCAGTACTTC.